This T cell receptor (beta chain) is from a study of identical twins (dated by TCRdb to between 2015 and 2016). For context, the study as a whole: The study deep-sequenced TCR alpha and beta repertoires from monozygotic twins, unrelated adults of various ages and cord blood to test whether fetal clonotypes persist. To rule out contamination, replicate twin experiments were performed at different times with different library preparation protocols. Results and caveats for the whole study, not just this receptor: Abundant cord blood beta clonotypes carried fewer insertions; young adult naive repertoires showed a weaker similar trend, while memory repertoires showed none. Because the same donors could not be followed over many years, conclusions were based on cross-sectional statistical analysis. In monozygotic twins, out-of-frame TCR alpha sharing was systematically underestimated by recombination models, although the models agreed with sharing between unrelated individuals. Compared with coincidental sharing between unrelated individuals, an excess of low generation-probability sequences was observed among out-of-frame TCR alpha sequences shared between twins. Zero-insertion analyses could be partly confounded by invariant T cells such as MAIT and iNKT, though diverse VJ usage argued against such confounding for most clonotypes. A weaker excess of twin sharing was found in beta out-of-frame sequences because the signal-to-noise ratio was lowered by fewer shared sequences.

Trimming takes 4 bases from V and 2 bases from J, and the germline ends sit 9 bases apart. Inclusive of the bounding cysteine and phenylalanine, the CDR3 is 13 residues long. Of all the DNA, just the CDR3 is kept, 39 bases in frame from base 1. According to the germline V gene, CDR1 reads ENHRY and CDR2 reads SYGVKD. Every donor was a healthy Caucasian. Three pairs of female monozygotic twins, all aged roughly 18 to 29 years, made up the twin cohort. Peripheral blood mononuclear cells were used as the source from which RNA for TCR libraries was isolated. Library generation was performed with 5' RACE. Sequencing was performed on an Illumina HiSeq 2000. A universal primer binding site was introduced by template switching, and a unique molecular identifier was present in the final cDNA, enabling accurate counting of TCR cDNA molecules. Specific primers in the conserved constant-segment region were used to synthesize first-strand cDNA for TCR alpha and beta chains. To control for contamination, each cDNA library was double barcoded with a SMART-Mk sample barcode plus Illumina barcodes. TruSeq adapter sequences along with Illumina sample barcodes were introduced in two successive PCR steps. The TCR alpha and beta cDNA libraries were sequenced on the Illumina HiSeq platform using custom primers. Concerning the study's data processing: Raw reads were processed with MiGEC to extract unique molecular identifiers, and MiXCR was used to determine CDR3 positions. Recombination models were inferred per individual with the repgenHMM and IGoR tools using an EM algorithm. Shared clonotype analysis was performed with the tcR package in R, normalizing sharing by the product of cloneset sizes. To study raw recombination free of thymic and clonal selection effects, out-of-frame nonproductive sequences were analyzed. TCRdb took the public reads, trimmed them with fastp at Q25, ran MiXCR for clone calling and kept in-frame beta chains. Every entry covers one CDR3 protein and lists the most common genes and DNA from its rows. TCRdb assigned the V and J calls; the authors' analysis was not used. Within this sample are 690,000 or so distinct CDR3 sequences, with 8.5% to 9.5% of them counted one time only. The ten largest make up 0.98% of the sample.

As concerns this clonotype: Which antigen it targets is not known. No base quality values were provided; no much bigger clone lies one nucleotide off.

The same data also went into a second study, on yellow fever vaccine responses in identical twins. Per the second study: According to the authors, the vaccine-induced T cell response in identical twins seemed to be partly convergent and partly specific to each individual. Focusing on identical twins, the study followed the T cell clones that responded to the vaccine, and did so with precision.

The TCR originated in a woman between 18 and 29 years old in good health. The receptor chain draws on TRBV10-3 and TRBJ2-7; confidence is insufficient to name the D gene. Source material: PBMCs. The nucleotides are TGTGCCATCAGTGCCGCCGAAACCTACGAGCAGTACTTC. This is translated as CAISAAETYEQYF.